The subject of this entry is one T cell receptor beta chain. CDR1 MDHEN and CDR2 SYDVKM come from the germline V gene. This CDR3 has 16 residues. V lost 2 bases to trimming and J lost 0 bases; unmatched junction nucleotides: 3. Generated by immunoSEQ multiplex PCR, the TCRdb table keeps only in-frame clones and is missing some. The profile shows tens of thousands of clones, 75% to 95% of them singletons. This specimen comes from a study of blood T cell repertoires in COVID-19. This chain joins TRBV28 and TRBJ1-4, with TRBD1 matching 7 bases. The origin of this receptor is a human donor with active COVID-19. The donor label of this sample is uncertain. The source material was peripheral blood. CDR3: CASSLTGTATNEKLFF. The DNA for the CDR3 is TGTGCCAGCAGTTTAACGGGGACAGCAACTAATGAAAAACTGTTTTTT.